This passage covers 20 T cell receptor beta chains from one sample sequenced in a study of cytomegalovirus exposure and HLA in healthy donors. Sequenced by immunoSEQ multiplex PCR; TCRdb stores in-frame clones only, minus some. The sample contains some 170,000 clones, around nine tenths of which appear only once. The sample comprised PBMCs. The receptor set was obtained from a man aged 18 to 35 in good health and CMV-seropositive.

This sequence joins TRBV30 and TRBJ1-2; D not certain. Looked up from germline, CDR1 is GTSNPN and CDR2 is SVGIG (reference sequence). V was cut by 3 bases and J by 1 base, with 6 bases left in between. The CDR3 covers 12 residues. The CDR3 DNA is TGTGCCTGGAGAGGAGTTAACTATGGCTACACCTTC. This sequence encodes CAWRGVNYGYTF.

Only one count was recorded for this clone. V and J are TRBV19 and TRBJ1-1; perhaps TRBD1 as D (5 bases). Germline lookup yields CDR1 LNHDA and CDR2 SQIVND (reference sequence). There are 13 residues in the CDR3. V lost 10 bases and J 5 bases, leaving 17 bases between the germline ends. The CDR3 coding sequence is TGTGCCACCAGTGGGGGGTGGGGGACTGAAGCTTTCTTT. This gives the protein CATSGGWGTEAFF.

The J gene is TRBJ2-1, the V gene TRBV7-3; D may be TRBD2 (6 bases). V lost 5 bases and J lost 1, with 12 bases in between. The germline V gene has CDR1 SGHTA and CDR2 FQGTGA. There are 15 residues in the CDR3. Written as DNA, the CDR3 is TGTGCCAGCAGCCCCCTTAGCGGATCCTACAATGAGCAGTTCTTC. Translated: CASSPLSGSYNEQFF. The entire variable domain, with the rest obtained from reference TRBV7-3 and TRBJ2-1, is as follows: GAGVSQTPSNKVTEKGKYVELRCDPISGHTALYWYRQSLGQGPEFLIYFQGTGAADDSGLPNDRFFAVRPEGSVSTLKIQRTERGDSAVYLCASSPLSGSYNEQFFGPGTRLTVL.

CDR3 sequence reads: CASRPTGARGGTQYF. The CDR3 nucleotides read TGTGCCAGCAGACCGACAGGGGCCCGTGGGGGGACCCAGTACTTC. J is TRBJ2-5 and V is TRBV11-2; 8 positions match TRBD1. CDR3 size: 15 residues. Losses at the gene ends were 6 bases for V and 7 bases for J; bases not matched to a gene: 13. Germline CDR1 is SGHAT and CDR2 is FQNNGV.

This sequence joins TRBV19 and TRBJ2-3; 7 nucleotides match TRBD2. The CDR3 is made up of 16 amino acids. The V segment lost 5 bases and the J segment 4 bases; nucleotides outside the gene matches: 12. Germline assignment: CDR1 LNHDA and CDR2 SQIVND (reference sequence). The CDR3 region has the DNA TGTGCCAGTAGTGTCCCCCAGGGAGGGTCCCCAGATACGCAGTATTTT. Amino acid sequence: CASSVPQGGSPDTQYF.

CDR3 in amino acids: CASSSIRGRTYNEQFF. The DNA of the CDR3 is TGTGCCAGCAGCTCCATCAGGGGGCGAACCTACAATGAGCAGTTCTTC. The genes are TRBV7-6 and TRBJ2-1; TRBD1 agrees at 8 bases. Germline V gene data show CDR1 as SGHVS and CDR2 as FNYEAQ. V lost 4 bases, J lost 2 bases, and 7 bases stayed unmatched. CDR3 length: 16 amino acids.

This chain connects TRBV27 to TRBJ1-2, with 7 bases fitting TRBD1. CDR1 MNHEY and CDR2 SMNVEV come from the germline V gene (reference sequence). The J segment lost 1 base and the V segment lost 5 bases, leaving 4 bases of the junction unmatched. The CDR3 contains 14 residues. DNA for the CDR3: TGTGCCAGCAGTCCCGGGACAGTTAACTATGGCTACACCTTC. This codes for CASSPGTVNYGYTF.

The chain employs TRBV7-6 and TRBJ1-1, with 8 bases lining up with TRBD1. Germline lookup yields CDR1 SGHVS and CDR2 FNYEAQ. The CDR3 runs 14 residues. With V trimmed by 5 bases and J by 3 bases, 5 bases remained unmatched. CDR3 loop: CASSAGTGDTEAFF. The CDR3 DNA sequence: TGTGCCAGCAGCGCCGGGACAGGCGACACTGAAGCTTTCTTT.

This sequence joins TRBV9 and TRBJ2-1, with 9 bases aligning to TRBD2. The CDR3 is made up of 17 amino acids. The junction had 7 bases not matched to a gene; V was cut back by 0 bases and J by 3 bases. In germline, CDR1 is SGDLS, CDR2 YYNGEE. This chain's CDR3 is CASSVGMTSGLYNEQFF. The CDR3 region has the DNA TGTGCCAGCAGCGTAGGGATGACTAGCGGTCTCTACAATGAGCAGTTCTTC.

With respect to this clone: Other nucleotide sequences in the sample specify the same CDR3. V is TRBV20-1 and J is TRBJ2-7; tentative D call: TRBD1 (6 bases). The CDR3 runs 11 residues. V was trimmed by 6 bases and J by 5 bases, leaving 11 bases between them. Germline CDR1 is DFQATT and CDR2 is SNEGSKA (reference sequence). The CDR3 DNA sequence: TGCAGTGCGCGCAGGGGCAACGAGCAGTACTTC. This gives the protein CSARRGNEQYF.

V gene TRBV6-5 combines with J gene TRBJ1-1, with TRBD1 identical over 8 bases. Per germline, CDR1 MNHEY and CDR2 SVGAGI. CDR3 size: 12 residues. With V trimmed by 2 bases and J by 12 bases, 5 bases remained unmatched. In nucleotides, the CDR3 is TGTGCCAGCAGTTACGCCGGACAGGGTACTTTCTTT. It encodes CASSYAGQGTFF.

This rearrangement joins TRBV27 to TRBJ1-4; 8 bases are shared with TRBD1. The V segment lost 5 bases and the J segment 8 bases; nucleotides outside the gene matches: 10. The CDR3 runs to 15 residues. Germline V CDR1 and CDR2: MNHEY, SMNVEV (reference sequence). CDR3 sequence reads: CASSTLHDRGEKLFF. In nucleotides, the CDR3 is TGTGCCAGCAGTACGTTACATGACAGGGGAGAAAAACTGTTTTTT.

This clone was observed once. The gene calls are TRBV19 and TRBJ2-7; no clear D gene. The CDR3 consists of 13 residues. Looked up from germline, CDR1 is LNHDA and CDR2 is SQIVND (reference sequence). The V and J ends lost 6 bases and 6 bases respectively, with 15 bases between them. The CDR3 here is CASSIPTLGEQYF. DNA for the CDR3: TGTGCCAGTAGCATACCGACTTTGGGCGAGCAGTACTTC.

The gene calls are TRBV28 and TRBJ1-2, with TRBD1 as a possible D gene (6 bases). CDR1 and CDR2 from the germline V gene are MDHEN and SYDVKM. Trimming shortened V by 4 bases and J by 3 bases, and 12 bases separated the two germline ends. This CDR3 is built from 14 residues. The CDR3 coding sequence is TGTGCCAGCAGTTCGACAGGTCGGGACTATGGCTACACCTTC. Translating gives CASSSTGRDYGYTF.

The V and J genes are TRBV12-5 and TRBJ2-7; 11 bases are a match to TRBD1. The CDR3 loop spans 12 amino acids. Trimming cost V 9 bases and J 7 bases; bases outside gene matches: 5. Looked up from germline, CDR1 is LGHNT and CDR2 is FRNRAP. The chain's CDR3 is CARGTGGDEQYF. The CDR3, as DNA: TGTGCTAGGGGGACAGGGGGAGATGAGCAGTACTTC.

The chain employs TRBV28 and TRBJ2-7; TRBD1 matches at 7 bases. This CDR3 is built from 13 residues. In germline, CDR1 is MDHEN, CDR2 SYDVKM. V lost 5 bases and J lost 5; bases outside the gene matches: 6. For the CDR3, the DNA is TGTGCCAGCAGTCTTGACAGGGCCAACGAGCAGTACTTC. It codes for CASSLDRANEQYF.

The chain is built from TRBV27 and TRBJ1-5, with no clear D. Per germline, CDR1 MNHEY and CDR2 SMNVEV (reference sequence). The V end lost 3 bases, the J end lost 6 bases, and 9 bases lay between the germline ends. This CDR3 is built from 13 residues. The CDR3 DNA reads TGTGCCAGCAGTTTCATGGGAGGTCAGCCCCAGCATTTT. Protein product: CASSFMGGQPQHF.

This chain joins TRBV6-6 and TRBJ1-1, with 11 bases fitting TRBD1. CDR3 length: 15 residues. V dropped 4 bases and J dropped 10; count of bases not matched to a gene: 11. Germline loops: CDR1 MNHNY, CDR2 SVGAGI (reference sequence). In nucleotides, the CDR3 is TGTGCCAGCAGTTTCCCCTCACGGACAGGGGGCACAGCTTTCTTT. As protein: CASSFPSRTGGTAFF.

The rearrangement uses TRBV11-3 and TRBJ2-4; weak D call: TRBD2 (6 bases). V was clipped by 5 bases and J by 3 bases, with 14 bases between them. The germline V gene encodes CDR1 SGHNT and CDR2 YENEEA. CDR3 size: 15 residues. The CDR3 reads CASSPGGFGKNIQYF. The DNA of the CDR3 is TGTGCCAGCAGCCCTGGGGGGTTCGGCAAAAACATTCAGTACTTC.

V usage is TRBV4-3 and J usage is TRBJ1-5, with 8 bases fitting TRBD1. Germline V CDR1 and CDR2: LGHNA, YSLEER. The CDR3 totals 15 residues. V lost 4 bases, J lost 2 bases, and 4 bases stayed unmatched. The DNA of the CDR3 is TGCGCCAGCAGCCGAGACAGGGGAGGCAATCAGCCCCAGCATTTT. Protein: CASSRDRGGNQPQHF.